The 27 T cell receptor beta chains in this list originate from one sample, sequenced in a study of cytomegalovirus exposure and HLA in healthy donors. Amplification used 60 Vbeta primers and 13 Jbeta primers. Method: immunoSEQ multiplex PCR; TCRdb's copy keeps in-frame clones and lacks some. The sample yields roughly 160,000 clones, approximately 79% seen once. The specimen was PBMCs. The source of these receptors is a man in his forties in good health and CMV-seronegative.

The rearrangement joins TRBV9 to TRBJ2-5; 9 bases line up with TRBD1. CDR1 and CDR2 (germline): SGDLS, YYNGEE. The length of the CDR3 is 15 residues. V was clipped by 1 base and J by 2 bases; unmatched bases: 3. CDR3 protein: CASSVSGTGQETQYF. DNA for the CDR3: TGTGCCAGCAGCGTATCGGGGACAGGGCAAGAGACCCAGTACTTC.

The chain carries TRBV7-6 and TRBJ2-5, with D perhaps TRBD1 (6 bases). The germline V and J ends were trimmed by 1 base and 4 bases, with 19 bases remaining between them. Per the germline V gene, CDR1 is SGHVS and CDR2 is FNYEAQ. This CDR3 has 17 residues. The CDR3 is CASSLGATGNRPETQYF. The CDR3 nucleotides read TGTGCCAGCAGCTTAGGGGCGACAGGCAATAGGCCAGAGACCCAGTACTTC.

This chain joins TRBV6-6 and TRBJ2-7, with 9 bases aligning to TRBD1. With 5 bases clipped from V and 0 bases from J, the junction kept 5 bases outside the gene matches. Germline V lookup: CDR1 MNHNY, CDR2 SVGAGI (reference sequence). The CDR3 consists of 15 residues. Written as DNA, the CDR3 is TGTGCCAGCAGTCGACAGGGGGAGAGCTCCTACGAGCAGTACTTC. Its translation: CASSRQGESSYEQYF.

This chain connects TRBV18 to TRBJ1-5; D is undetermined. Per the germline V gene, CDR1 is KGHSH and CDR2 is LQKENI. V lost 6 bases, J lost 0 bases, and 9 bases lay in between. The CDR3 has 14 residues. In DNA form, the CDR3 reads TGTGCCAGCTCCGAGGCGGTTAGCAATCAGCCCCAGCATTTT. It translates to CASSEAVSNQPQHF.

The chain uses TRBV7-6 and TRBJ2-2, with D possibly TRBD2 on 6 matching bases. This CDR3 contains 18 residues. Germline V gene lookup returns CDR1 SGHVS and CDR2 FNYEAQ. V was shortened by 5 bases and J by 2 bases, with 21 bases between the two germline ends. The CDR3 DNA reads TGTGCCAGCAGCCTCCGGGACTCCTGCCCTAATAACACCGGGGAGCTGTTTTTT. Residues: CASSLRDSCPNNTGELFF.

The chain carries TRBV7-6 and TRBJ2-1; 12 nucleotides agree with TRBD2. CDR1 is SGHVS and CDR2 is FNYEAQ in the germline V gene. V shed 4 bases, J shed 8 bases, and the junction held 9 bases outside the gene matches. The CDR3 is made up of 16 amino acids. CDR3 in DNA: TGTGCCAGCAGCTCACGACTAGCGGGGGCCGGGGATGAGCAGTTCTTC. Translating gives CASSSRLAGAGDEQFF.

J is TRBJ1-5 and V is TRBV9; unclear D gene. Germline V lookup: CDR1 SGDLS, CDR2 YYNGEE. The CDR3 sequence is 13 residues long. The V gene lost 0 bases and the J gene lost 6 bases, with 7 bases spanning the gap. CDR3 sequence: CASSVEAGQPQHF. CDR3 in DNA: TGTGCCAGCAGCGTAGAGGCGGGTCAGCCCCAGCATTTT.

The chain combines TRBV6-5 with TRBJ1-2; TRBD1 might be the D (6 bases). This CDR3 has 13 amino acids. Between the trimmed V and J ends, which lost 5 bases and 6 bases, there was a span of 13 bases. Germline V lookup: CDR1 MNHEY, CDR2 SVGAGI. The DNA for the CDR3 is TGTGCCAGCAGTCGGCAGGGGATAAATGGCTACACCTTC. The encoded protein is CASSRQGINGYTF.

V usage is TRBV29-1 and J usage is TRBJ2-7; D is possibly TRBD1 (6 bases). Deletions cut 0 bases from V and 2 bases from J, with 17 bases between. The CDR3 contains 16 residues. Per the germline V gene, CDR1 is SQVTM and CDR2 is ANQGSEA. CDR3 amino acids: CSVEDRRTAFTYEQYF. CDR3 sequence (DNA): TGCAGCGTTGAAGATCGGAGGACAGCATTTACCTACGAGCAGTACTTC.

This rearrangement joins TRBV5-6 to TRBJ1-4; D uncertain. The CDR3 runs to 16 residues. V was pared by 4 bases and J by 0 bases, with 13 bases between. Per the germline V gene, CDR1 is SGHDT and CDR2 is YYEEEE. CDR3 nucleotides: TGTGCCAGCAGCCATTGGGAGCAGACAACTAATGAAAAACTGTTTTTT. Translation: CASSHWEQTTNEKLFF.

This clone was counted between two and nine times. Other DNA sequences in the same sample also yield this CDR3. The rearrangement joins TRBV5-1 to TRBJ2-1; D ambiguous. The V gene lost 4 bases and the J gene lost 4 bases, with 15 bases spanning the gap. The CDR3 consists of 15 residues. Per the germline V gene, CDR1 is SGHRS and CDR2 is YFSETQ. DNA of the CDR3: TGCGCCAGCAGCCCTGGCGTACAGTTTTACAATGAGCAGTTCTTC. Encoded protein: CASSPGVQFYNEQFF.

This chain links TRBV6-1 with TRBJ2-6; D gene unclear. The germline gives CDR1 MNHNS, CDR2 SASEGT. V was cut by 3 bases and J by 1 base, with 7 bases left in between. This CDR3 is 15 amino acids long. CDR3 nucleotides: TGTGCCAGCAGTGACCAAAATTCTGGGGCCAACGTCCTGACTTTC. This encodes CASSDQNSGANVLTF.

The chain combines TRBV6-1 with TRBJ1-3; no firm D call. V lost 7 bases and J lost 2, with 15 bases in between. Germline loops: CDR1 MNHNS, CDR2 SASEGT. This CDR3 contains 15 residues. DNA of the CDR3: TGTGCCAGCATAATTGCGGGTGGAGCTGGAAACACCATATATTTT. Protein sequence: CASIIAGGAGNTIYF.

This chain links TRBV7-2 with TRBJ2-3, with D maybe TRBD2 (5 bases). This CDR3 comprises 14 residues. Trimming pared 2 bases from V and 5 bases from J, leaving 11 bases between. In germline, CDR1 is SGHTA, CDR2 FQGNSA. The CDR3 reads CASSLWSRGDTQYF. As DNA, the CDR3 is TGTGCCAGCAGCTTATGGAGCCGGGGAGATACGCAGTATTTT.

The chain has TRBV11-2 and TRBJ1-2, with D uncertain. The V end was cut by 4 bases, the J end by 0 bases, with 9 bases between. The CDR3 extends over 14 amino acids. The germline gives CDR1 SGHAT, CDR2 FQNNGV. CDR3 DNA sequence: TGTGCCAGCAGCTCCGGTCGATCTAACTATGGCTACACCTTC. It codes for CASSSGRSNYGYTF.

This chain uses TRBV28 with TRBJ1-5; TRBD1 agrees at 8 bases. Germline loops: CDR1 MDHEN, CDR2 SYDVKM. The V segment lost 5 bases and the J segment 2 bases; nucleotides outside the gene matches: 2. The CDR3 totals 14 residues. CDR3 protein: CASSPGGGNQPQHF. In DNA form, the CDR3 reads TGTGCCAGCAGTCCAGGGGGCGGCAATCAGCCCCAGCATTTT.

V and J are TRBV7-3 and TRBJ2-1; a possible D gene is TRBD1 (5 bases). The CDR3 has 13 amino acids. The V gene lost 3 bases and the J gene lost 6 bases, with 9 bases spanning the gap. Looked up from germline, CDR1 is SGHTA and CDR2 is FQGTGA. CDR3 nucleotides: TGTGCCAGCAGCTTCCGAGACAGCAATGAGCAGTTCTTC. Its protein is CASSFRDSNEQFF.

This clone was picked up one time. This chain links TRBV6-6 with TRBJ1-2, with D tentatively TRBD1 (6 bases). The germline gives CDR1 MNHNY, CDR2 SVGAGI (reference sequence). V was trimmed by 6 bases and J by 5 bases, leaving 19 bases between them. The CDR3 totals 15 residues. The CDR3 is CASSHRSRGSYGYTF. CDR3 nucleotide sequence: TGTGCCAGCAGCCACCGGAGCAGGGGAAGTTATGGCTACACCTTC.

The CDR3 is CASSLTGTTYEQYF. The CDR3 DNA sequence: TGTGCCAGCAGCCTAACCGGGACTACTTACGAGCAGTACTTC. This chain uses TRBV7-9 with TRBJ2-5; 7 nucleotides match TRBD2. The DNA matches TRBJ2-7 better at its end, which makes the J call doubtful. Germline lookup yields CDR1 SEHNR and CDR2 FQNEAQ (reference sequence). This CDR3 region has 14 residues.

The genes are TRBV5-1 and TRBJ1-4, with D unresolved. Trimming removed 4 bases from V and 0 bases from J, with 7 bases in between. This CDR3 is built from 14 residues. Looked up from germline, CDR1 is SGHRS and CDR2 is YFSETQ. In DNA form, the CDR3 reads TGCGCCAGCAGCCCGGTAACAACTAATGAAAAACTGTTTTTT. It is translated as CASSPVTTNEKLFF.

The CDR3 nucleotides read TGTGCCAGCAGACCCCAAACAGGGGTCGCCGGGGAGCTGTTTTTT. It codes for CASRPQTGVAGELFF. This chain joins TRBV6-5 and TRBJ2-2; 7 bases line up with TRBD1. With V trimmed by 6 bases and J by 6 bases, 10 bases remained unmatched. Per the germline V gene, CDR1 is MNHEY and CDR2 is SVGAGI. The CDR3 loop spans 15 amino acids.

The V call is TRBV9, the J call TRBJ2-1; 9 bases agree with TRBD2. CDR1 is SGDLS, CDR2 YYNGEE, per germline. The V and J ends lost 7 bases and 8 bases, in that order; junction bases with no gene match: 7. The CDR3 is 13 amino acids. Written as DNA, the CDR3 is TGTGCCAGCCGTGGCGGGGGGGCTTATGAGCAGTTCTTC. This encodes CASRGGGAYEQFF.

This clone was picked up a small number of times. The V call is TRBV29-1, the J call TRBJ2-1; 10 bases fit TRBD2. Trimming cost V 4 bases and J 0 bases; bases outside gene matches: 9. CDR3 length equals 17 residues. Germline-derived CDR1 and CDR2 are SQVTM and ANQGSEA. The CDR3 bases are TGCAGCGTTGTTCTGGGTAGCGGGGGGAGCTCCTACAATGAGCAGTTCTTC. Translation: CSVVLGSGGSSYNEQFF.

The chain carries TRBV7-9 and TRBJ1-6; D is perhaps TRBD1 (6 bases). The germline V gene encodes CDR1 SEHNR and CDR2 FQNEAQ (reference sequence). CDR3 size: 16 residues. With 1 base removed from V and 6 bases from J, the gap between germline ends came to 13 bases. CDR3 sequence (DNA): TGTGCCAGCAGCTTAGGGGGGCTCAGTTTTAATTCACCCCTCCACTTT. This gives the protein CASSLGGLSFNSPLHF.

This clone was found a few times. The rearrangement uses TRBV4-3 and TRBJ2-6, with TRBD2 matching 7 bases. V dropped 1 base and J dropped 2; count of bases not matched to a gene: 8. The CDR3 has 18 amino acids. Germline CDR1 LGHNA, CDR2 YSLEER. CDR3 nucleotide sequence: TGCGCCAGCAGCCAAGTCTCCCCAGGGAGGGCTGGGGCCAACGTCCTGACTTTC. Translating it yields CASSQVSPGRAGANVLTF.

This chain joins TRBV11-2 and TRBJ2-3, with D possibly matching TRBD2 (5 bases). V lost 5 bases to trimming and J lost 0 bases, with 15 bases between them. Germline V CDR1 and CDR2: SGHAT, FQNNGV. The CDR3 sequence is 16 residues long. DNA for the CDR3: TGTGCCAGCAGCCCCCTGCGCGGGCTTAGCACAGATACGCAGTATTTT. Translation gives CASSPLRGLSTDTQYF.

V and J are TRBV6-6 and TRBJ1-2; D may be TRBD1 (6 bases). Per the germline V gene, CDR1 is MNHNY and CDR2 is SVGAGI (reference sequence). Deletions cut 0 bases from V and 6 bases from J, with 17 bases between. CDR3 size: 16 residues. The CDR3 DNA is TGTGCCAGCAGTTACTCGTTAGAGGGGGGGAAGGATGGCTACACCTTC. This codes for CASSYSLEGGKDGYTF.